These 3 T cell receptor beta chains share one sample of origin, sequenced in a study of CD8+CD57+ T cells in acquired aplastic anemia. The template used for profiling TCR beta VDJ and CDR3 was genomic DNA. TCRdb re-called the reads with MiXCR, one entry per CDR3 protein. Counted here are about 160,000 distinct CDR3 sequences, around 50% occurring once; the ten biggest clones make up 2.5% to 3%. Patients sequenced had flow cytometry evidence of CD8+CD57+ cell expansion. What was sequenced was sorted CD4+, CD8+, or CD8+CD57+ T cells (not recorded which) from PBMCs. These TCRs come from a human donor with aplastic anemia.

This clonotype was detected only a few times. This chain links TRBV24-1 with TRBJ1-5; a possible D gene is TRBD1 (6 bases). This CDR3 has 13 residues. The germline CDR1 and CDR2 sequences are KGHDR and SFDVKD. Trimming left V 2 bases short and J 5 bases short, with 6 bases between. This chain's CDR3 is CATSDSGDQPQHF. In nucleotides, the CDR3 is TGTGCCACCAGTGATTCAGGGGATCAGCCCCAGCATTTT.

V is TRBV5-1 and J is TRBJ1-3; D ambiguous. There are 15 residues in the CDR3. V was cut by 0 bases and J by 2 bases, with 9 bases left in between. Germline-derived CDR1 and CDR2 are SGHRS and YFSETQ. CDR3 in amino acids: CASSLVSGAGNTIYF. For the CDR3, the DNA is TGCGCCAGCAGCTTGGTTTCCGGGGCTGGAAACACCATATATTTT.

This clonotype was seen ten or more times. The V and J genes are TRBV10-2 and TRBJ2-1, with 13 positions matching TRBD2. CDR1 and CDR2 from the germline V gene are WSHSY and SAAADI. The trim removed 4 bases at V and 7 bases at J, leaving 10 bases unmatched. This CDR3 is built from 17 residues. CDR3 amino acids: CASSVLAGGVSRNEQFF. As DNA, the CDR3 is TGCGCCAGCAGTGTACTAGCGGGAGGGGTGTCTAGAAATGAGCAGTTCTTC.